The following is a T cell receptor (beta chain) sequence with its context. What it binds is not known. The entry originates in a study of T cell responses to AZD1222 COVID-19 vaccine. The V and J ends lost 7 bases and 4 bases respectively, with 16 bases between them. The CDR3 is 15 residues long. In germline, CDR1 is KGHDR, CDR2 SFDVKD. Study-wide findings and caveats: Researchers took repertoire samples only after the peak T cell response had come.

Profiled with immunoSEQ multiplex PCR; TCRdb holds only in-frame clones, not every one. The sample lists 100,000 to 150,000 clones, 90% occurring once. The chain joins TRBV24-1 to TRBJ2-1; D might be TRBD2 (5 bases). The specimen comprised peripheral blood, sampled on day 0 of MenACWY control vaccination. The TCR originated in an adult in good health. DNA of the CDR3: TGTGCCACCAGCCTCGGGAACATCGCGTACAATGAGCAGTTCTTC. Translating gives CATSLGNIAYNEQFF.